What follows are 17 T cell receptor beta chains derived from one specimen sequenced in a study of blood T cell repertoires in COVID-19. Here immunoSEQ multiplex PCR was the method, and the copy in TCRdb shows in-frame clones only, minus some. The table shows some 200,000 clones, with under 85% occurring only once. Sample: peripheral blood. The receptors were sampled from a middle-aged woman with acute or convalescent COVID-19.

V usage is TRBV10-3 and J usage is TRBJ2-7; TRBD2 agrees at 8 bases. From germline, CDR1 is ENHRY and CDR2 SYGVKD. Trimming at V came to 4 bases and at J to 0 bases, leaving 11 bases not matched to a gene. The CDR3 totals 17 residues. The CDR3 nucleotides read TGTGCCATCAGTGTTGGTGGACCCGGGACTAGCTCCTACGAGCAGTACTTC. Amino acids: CAISVGGPGTSSYEQYF.

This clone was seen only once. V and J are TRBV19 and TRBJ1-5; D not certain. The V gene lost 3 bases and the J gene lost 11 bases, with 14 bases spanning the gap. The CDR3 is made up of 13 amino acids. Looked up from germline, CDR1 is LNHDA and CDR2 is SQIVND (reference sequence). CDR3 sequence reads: CASSISMVRAQHF. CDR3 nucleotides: TGTGCCAGTAGTATTTCCATGGTAAGAGCCCAGCATTTT.

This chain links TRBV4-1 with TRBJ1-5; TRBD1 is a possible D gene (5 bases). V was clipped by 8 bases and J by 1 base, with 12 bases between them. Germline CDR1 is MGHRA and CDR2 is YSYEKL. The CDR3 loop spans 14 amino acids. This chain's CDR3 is CASGGTQSNQPQHF. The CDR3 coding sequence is TGCGCCAGCGGAGGGACTCAAAGCAATCAGCCCCAGCATTTT.

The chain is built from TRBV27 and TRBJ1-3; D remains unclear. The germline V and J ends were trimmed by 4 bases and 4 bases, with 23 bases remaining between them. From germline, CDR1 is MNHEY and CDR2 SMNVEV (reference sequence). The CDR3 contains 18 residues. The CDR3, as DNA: TGTGCCAGCAGTTCCCGAATCTACACCCACGGGGAGGGAAACACCATATATTTT. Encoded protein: CASSSRIYTHGEGNTIYF.

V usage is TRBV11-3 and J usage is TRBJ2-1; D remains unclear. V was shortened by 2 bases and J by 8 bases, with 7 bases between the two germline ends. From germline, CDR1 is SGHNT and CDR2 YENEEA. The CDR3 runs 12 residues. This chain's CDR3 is CASSLSDYEQFF. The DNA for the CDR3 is TGTGCCAGCAGCTTATCAGACTATGAGCAGTTCTTC.

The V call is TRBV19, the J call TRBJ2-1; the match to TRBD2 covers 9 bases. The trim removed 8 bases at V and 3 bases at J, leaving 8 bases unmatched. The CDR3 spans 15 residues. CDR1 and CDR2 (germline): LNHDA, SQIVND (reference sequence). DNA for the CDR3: TGTGCCAGTGCTAGCGGGACTCTTTTCTACAATGAGCAGTTCTTC. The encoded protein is CASASGTLFYNEQFF.

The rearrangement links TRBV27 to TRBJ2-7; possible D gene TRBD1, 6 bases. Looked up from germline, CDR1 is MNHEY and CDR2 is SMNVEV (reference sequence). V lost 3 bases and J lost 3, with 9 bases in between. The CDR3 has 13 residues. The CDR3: CASSLGRGYEQYF. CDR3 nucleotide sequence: TGTGCCAGCAGTTTGGGCAGGGGCTACGAGCAGTACTTC.

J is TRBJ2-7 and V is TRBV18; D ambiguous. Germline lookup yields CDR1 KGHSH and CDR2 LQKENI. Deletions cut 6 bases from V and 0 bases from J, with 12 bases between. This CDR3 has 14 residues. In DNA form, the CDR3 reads TGTGCCAGCTCCCCTGACCGGAGCTCCTACGAGCAGTACTTC. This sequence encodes CASSPDRSSYEQYF.

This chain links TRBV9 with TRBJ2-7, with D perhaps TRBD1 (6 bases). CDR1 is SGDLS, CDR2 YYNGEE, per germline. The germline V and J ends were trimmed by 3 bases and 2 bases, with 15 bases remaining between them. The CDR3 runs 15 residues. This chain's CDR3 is CASSGYRDIAYEQYF. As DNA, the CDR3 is TGTGCCAGCAGCGGATACCGGGACATAGCCTACGAGCAGTACTTC.

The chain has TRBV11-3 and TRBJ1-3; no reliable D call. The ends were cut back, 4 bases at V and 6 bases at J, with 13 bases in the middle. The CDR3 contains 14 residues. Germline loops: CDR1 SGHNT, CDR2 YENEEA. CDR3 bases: TGTGCCAGCAGCTCTTTCGAAGGAGAAAACACCATATATTTT. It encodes CASSSFEGENTIYF. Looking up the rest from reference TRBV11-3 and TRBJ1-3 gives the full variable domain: EAGVVQSPRYKIIEKKQPVAFWCNPISGHNTLYWYLQNLGQGPELLIRYENEEAVDDSQLPKDRFSAERLKGVDSTLKIQPAELGDSAVYLCASSSFEGENTIYFGEGSWLTVV.

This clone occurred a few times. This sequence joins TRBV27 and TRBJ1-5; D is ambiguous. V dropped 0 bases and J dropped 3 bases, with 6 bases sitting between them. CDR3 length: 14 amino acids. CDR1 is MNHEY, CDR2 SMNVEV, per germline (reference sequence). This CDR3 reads CASSLSRNNQPQHF. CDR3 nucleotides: TGTGCCAGCAGTTTATCGAGGAACAATCAGCCCCAGCATTTT.

The CDR3 nucleotides are TGTGCCAGCAGCAAGCTGCGGACAGGGGGCGGCGAGCAGTACTTC. This translates into CASSKLRTGGGEQYF. The chain recombines TRBV21-1 with TRBJ2-7; no check of the table's D call, TRBD1, against the DNA was made. TRBV21-1 represents a pseudogene. The CDR3 is 15 residues long.

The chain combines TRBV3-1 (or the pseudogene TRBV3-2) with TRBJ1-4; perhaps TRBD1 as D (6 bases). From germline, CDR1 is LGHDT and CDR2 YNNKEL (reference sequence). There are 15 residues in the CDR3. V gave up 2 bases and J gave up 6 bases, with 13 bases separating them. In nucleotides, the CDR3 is TGTGCCAGCAGCCAATGGGCCTGGGGGCATGAAAAACTGTTTTTT. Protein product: CASSQWAWGHEKLFF.

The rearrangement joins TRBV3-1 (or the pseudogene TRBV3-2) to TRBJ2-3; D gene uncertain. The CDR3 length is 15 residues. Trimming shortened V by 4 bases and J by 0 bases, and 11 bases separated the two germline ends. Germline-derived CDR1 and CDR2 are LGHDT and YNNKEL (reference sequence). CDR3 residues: CASSPLSFSTDTQYF. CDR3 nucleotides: TGTGCCAGCAGCCCCTTGAGTTTTAGCACAGATACGCAGTATTTT.

The CDR3 region has the DNA TGCGCCAGCAGCCCCGCCAGGGGGCGAGATGAGCAGTTCTTC. Amino acids: CASSPARGRDEQFF. V is TRBV5-1 and J is TRBJ2-1; 8 bases map to TRBD1. The CDR3 length is 14 residues. Per the germline V gene, CDR1 is SGHRS and CDR2 is YFSETQ. The junction had 8 bases not matched to a gene; V was cut back by 4 bases and J by 8 bases.

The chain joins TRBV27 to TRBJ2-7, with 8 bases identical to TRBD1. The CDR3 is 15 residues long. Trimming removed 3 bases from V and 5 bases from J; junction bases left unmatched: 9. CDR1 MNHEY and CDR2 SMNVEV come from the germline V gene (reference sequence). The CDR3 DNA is TGTGCCAGCAGTTTTCAGGGGGCCTTTGCCCACGAGCAGTACTTC. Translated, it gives CASSFQGAFAHEQYF.

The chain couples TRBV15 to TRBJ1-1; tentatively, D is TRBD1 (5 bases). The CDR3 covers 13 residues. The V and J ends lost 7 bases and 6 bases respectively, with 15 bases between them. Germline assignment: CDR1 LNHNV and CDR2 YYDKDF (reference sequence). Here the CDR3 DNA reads TGTGCCACCACGGGCCCTCAGGGCCCTGAAGCTTTCTTT. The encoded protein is CATTGPQGPEAFF.